The rows below give T cell receptor beta chains drawn from one sample of a study of blood T cells in healthy people across ages. TCRdb fed the 5' RACE reads into MiXCR, producing one record per CDR3 protein. The sample has 800,000 to 950,000 distinct CDR3 sequences, almost 30% seen once. The same data also contributed to another study, on T cells of mothers and their children.

Sequencing input: blood. The source of these receptors is a woman aged 40 to 50 in good health. The CDR3 runs from the conserved cysteine through the conserved F or W. A D gene is named only where the DNA matches it firmly. Some rows mark clone size as missing; the rest say once, few, many or name a class of expanded clone.

cdr3_length | j_call | v_call | d_call | clone_size | cdr3_nt | cdr3_aa
18 | TRBJ1-1 | TRBV20-1 | TRBD1 | . | TGCAGTGCTAGAGAGTTGGACAGGGCCCTTGGGATGAACACTGAAGCTTTCTTT | CSARELDRALGMNTEAFF
15 | TRBJ1-2 | TRBV18 | . | . | TGTGCCAGCTCCTCGACAGCAAAGGGGGACTATGGCTACACCTTC | CASSSTAKGDYGYTF
13 | TRBJ1-3 | TRBV29-1 | . | . | TGCAGCGCGAGATGGGGCTCTGGAAACACCATATATTTT | CSARWGSGNTIYF
16 | TRBJ2-7 | TRBV7-9 | TRBD1 | few | TGTGCCAGCAGCTCAACGTCCGGACAGGGGCGAGGCGAGCAGTACTTC | CASSSTSGQGRGEQYF
14 | TRBJ1-1 | TRBV6-5 | . | . | TGTGCCAGCAGTTACGGCCCTGATAACACTGAAGCTTTCTTT | CASSYGPDNTEAFF
15 | TRBJ2-7 | TRBV5-1 | . | many | TGCGCCAGCCGACCCACGGCAGTTGGGCCCTACGAGCAGTACTTC | CASRPTAVGPYEQYF
16 | TRBJ2-1 | TRBV2 | TRBD2 | many | TGTGCCAGCTCGACAGCGGGGGCCCGCTCCTACAATGAGCAGTTCTTC | CASSTAGARSYNEQFF
15 | TRBJ1-5 | TRBV20-1 | . | . | TGCAGTGCTAGGTCTTTGGCGTATAGCAATCAGCCCCAGCATTTT | CSARSLAYSNQPQHF
14 | TRBJ2-5 | TRBV5-6 | . | . | TGTGCCAGCAGCTTGGGGCCGCACCAAGAGACCCAGTACTTC | CASSLGPHQETQYF
16 | TRBJ2-1 | TRBV5-1 | TRBD1 | . | TGCGCCAGCAGCCAGGACAGGGAGGTTCGGTACAGTGAGCAGTTCTTC | CASSQDREVRYSEQFF
14 | TRBJ2-4 | TRBV11-2 | . | few | TGTGCCAGCAGCTTAGATTTCCAGCTAAACATTCAGTACTTC | CASSLDFQLNIQYF
13 | TRBJ2-3 | TRBV27 | . | once | TGTGCCAGCAGTTCGCAACCCACAGATACGCAGTATTTT | CASSSQPTDTQYF
13 | TRBJ1-1 | TRBV3-1 | TRBD1 | . | TGTGCCAGCAGTCACAGACAGGGCCCTGAAGCTTTCTTT | CASSHRQGPEAFF
11 | TRBJ2-7 | TRBV7-2 | . | . | TGTGCCGGCAGTTCAGGCTACGAGCAGTACTTC | CAGSSGYEQYF
11 | TRBJ1-1 | TRBV28 | . | few | TGTGCCAGCGGGGAGAATATCGGGGCTTTCTTT | CASGENIGAFF
14 | TRBJ1-1 | TRBV7-2 | . | . | TGTGCCAGCAGCTTAGAGAGGGTGAACACTGAAGCTTTCTTT | CASSLERVNTEAFF
13 | TRBJ2-2 | TRBV25-1 | . | . | TGTGCCAGCAGTGATCTCGCCACCGGGGAGCTGTTTTTT | CASSDLATGELFF
16 | TRBJ1-2 | TRBV5-1 | . | . | TGCGCCAGCAGCTTGGAAGGGAGGTGGGACCCCTATGGCTACACCTTC | CASSLEGRWDPYGYTF
13 | TRBJ1-2 | TRBV7-2 | . | . | TGTGCCAGCAGCTTACAGGGTCTCGGGGGCTACACCTTC | CASSLQGLGGYTF
16 | TRBJ2-5 | TRBV4-1 | . | many | TGCGCCAGCAGCGTTAGTGGGGGAGTGGGCGAAGAGACCCAGTACTTC | CASSVSGGVGEETQYF
14 | TRBJ1-2 | TRBV7-2 | . | . | TGTGCCAGCAGCTTAGAGACAGCCTACTATGGCTACACCTTC | CASSLETAYYGYTF
12 | TRBJ1-1 | TRBV6-5 | . | many | TGTGCCAGCTGGGGGGGGCGAACTGAAGCTTTCTTT | CASWGGRTEAFF
13 | TRBJ1-1 | TRBV12-3/TRBV12-4 | . | many | TGTGCCAGCAGTTTCCAGGGAGGGACTGAAGCTTTCTTT | CASSFQGGTEAFF
17 | TRBJ2-7 | TRBV7-2 | TRBD1 | . | TGTGCCAGCAGCTTAAGAGCGACCCGGGACAGAGCCTACGAGCAGTACTTC | CASSLRATRDRAYEQYF
15 | TRBJ2-7 | TRBV5-6 | . | many | TGTGCCAGCAGCTTGGTGTCCCTCTTATCCTACGAGCAGTACTTC | CASSLVSLLSYEQYF
14 | TRBJ2-5 | TRBV5-1 | TRBD1 | . | TGCGCCAGCAGCTTGGAACAGGGGTGGGAGACCCAGTACTTC | CASSLEQGWETQYF
13 | TRBJ2-7 | TRBV20-1 | . | few | TGCAGTGCTAGAGATTTCCCACAGTACGAGCAGTACTTC | CSARDFPQYEQYF
14 | TRBJ2-7 | TRBV29-1 | . | many | TGCAGCGTTGAAGAAAGGGGGGCCCCTCGGGAGCAGTACTTC | CSVEERGAPREQYF
16 | TRBJ2-7 | TRBV2 | . | few | TGTGCCAGCAGTTCCCGCCGGGAACTTTCTTCCTACGAGCAGTACTTC | CASSSRRELSSYEQYF
15 | TRBJ2-6 | TRBV29-1 | TRBD1 | . | TGCAGCGTTAGGACAGGGGGAACTGGGGCCAACGTCCTGACTTTC | CSVRTGGTGANVLTF
16 | TRBJ2-1 | TRBV7-2 | TRBD2 | few | TGTGCCAGCAGCCGACGGACTAGCGGGTCCGACAATGAGCAGTTCTTC | CASSRRTSGSDNEQFF
13 | TRBJ2-3 | TRBV3-1 | . | . | TGTGCCAGCAGCCAACCCGAGTCATTCCCCCAGTATTTT | CASSQPESFPQYF
12 | TRBJ2-7 | TRBV20-1 | . | . | TGCAGTGCTAAGTTCGGTACCTACGAGCAGTACTTC | CSAKFGTYEQYF
16 | TRBJ2-5 | TRBV4-3 | . | many | TGCGCCAGCACCCCTTCTTGGATAGGGATCCAAGAGACCCAGTACTTC | CASTPSWIGIQETQYF
12 | TRBJ1-2 | TRBV29-1 | . | medium-sized | TGCAGCGTTGAAGCCCTCAGTAAGGGCTACACCTTC | CSVEALSKGYTF
17 | TRBJ2-1 | TRBV7-9 | TRBD1 | few | TGTGCCAGCAGCTCTCTGGGGGGGACAGGGATTTACAATGAGCAGTTCTTC | CASSSLGGTGIYNEQFF
14 | TRBJ2-7 | TRBV5-1 | TRBD1 | . | TGCGCCAACAGCACTGGACAGGGGGCCTACGAGCAGTACTTC | CANSTGQGAYEQYF
17 | TRBJ2-7 | TRBV12-5 | TRBD2 | . | TGTGCTAGTGGTTTGGTAGTAGCGGGGGGGTCCTACAATGAGCAGTACTTC | CASGLVVAGGSYNEQYF
13 | TRBJ1-2 | TRBV30 | . | . | TGTGCCTGGAGCCGCACACTGGACGGTGGCTACACCTTC | CAWSRTLDGGYTF
16 | TRBJ2-1 | TRBV18 | . | . | TGTGCCAGCTCACCACCTTACGGAAAAGCCTACAATGAGCAGTTCTTC | CASSPPYGKAYNEQFF
12 | TRBJ1-1 | TRBV28 | . | few | TGTGCCTGCGAGGGGGTGGGCACTGAAGCTTTCTTT | CACEGVGTEAFF
15 | TRBJ2-4 | TRBV7-2 | . | many | TGTGCCAGCAGTCAGGAATATCTAGCCAAAAACATTCAGTACTTC | CASSQEYLAKNIQYF
13 | TRBJ2-5 | TRBV7-6 | . | many | TGTGCCAGCAGCTTAGCCCCCGGGAAGACCCAGTACTTC | CASSLAPGKTQYF
12 | TRBJ2-2 | TRBV29-1 | TRBD2 | few | TGCAGCGTTGCGGGGGGCACCGGGGAGCTGTTTTTT | CSVAGGTGELFF
18 | TRBJ2-3 | TRBV9 | TRBD2 | few | TGTGCCAGCAGCGCCGGACTAGCGGGGGGGCTAGTGGCAGATACGCAGTATTTT | CASSAGLAGGLVADTQYF
13 | TRBJ2-5 | TRBV7-9 | . | few | TGTGCCAGCAGCTCACTAGGAGAGGCGACCCAGTACTTC | CASSSLGEATQYF
14 | TRBJ2-7 | TRBV7-6 | TRBD1 | . | TGTGCCAGCAGCCTCGGACAGGGGAAATACGAGCAGTACTTC | CASSLGQGKYEQYF
14 | TRBJ2-7 | TRBV12-3/TRBV12-4 | . | once | TGTGCCAGCAAGACAGTTGGGGCGGGCTACGAGCAGTACTTC | CASKTVGAGYEQYF
20 | TRBJ2-4 | TRBV20-1 | TRBD1 | few | TGCAGTGCTAGAACGAGGGGGCCTTCCCAGGGAAGGCTTACCTACAATGAGCAGTACTTC | CSARTRGPSQGRLTYNEQYF
15 | TRBJ2-7 | TRBV27 | . | . | TGTGCCAGCAGTTTATCGATCGGTCAGAACTACGAGCAGTACTTC | CASSLSIGQNYEQYF
13 | TRBJ1-1 | TRBV4-3 | . | many | TGCGCCAGCAGCCAAGTCGGGACCGCTGAAGCTTTCTTT | CASSQVGTAEAFF
16 | TRBJ1-2 | TRBV12-3/TRBV12-4 | . | . | TGTGCCAGCAGTTTAATTGTCGGCGGTGGGGGGGGTGGCTACACCTTC | CASSLIVGGGGGGYTF
16 | TRBJ2-3 | TRBV3-1 | TRBD2 | few | TGTGCCAGCAGCCTCCGTGGACTAGCCTCAGGGGATACGCAGTATTTT | CASSLRGLASGDTQYF
12 | TRBJ1-1 | TRBV29-1 | . | . | TGCAGCGTCGAGCGGGCGAACACTGAAGCTTTCTTT | CSVERANTEAFF
16 | TRBJ2-7 | TRBV7-8 | TRBD2 | many | TGTGCCAGCAGCTTAGAGGCTAGCGGGGGGCGGTACGAGCAGTACTTC | CASSLEASGGRYEQYF
15 | TRBJ2-1 | TRBV4-2 | TRBD2 | . | TGTGCCAGCAGCCAACGGTGGGGGGGAGAGAATGAGCAGTTCTTC | CASSQRWGGENEQFF
13 | TRBJ2-1 | TRBV10-3 | TRBD2 | many | TGTGCCATCAGTGCCGGGGGGTACAATGAGCAGTTCTTC | CAISAGGYNEQFF
15 | TRBJ2-4 | TRBV29-1 | TRBD1 | . | TGCAGCGTTGTCGGGACAGGTCTAGCCAAAAACATTCAGTACTTC | CSVVGTGLAKNIQYF
13 | TRBJ2-4 | TRBV5-1 | TRBD2 | . | TGCGCCAGCAGCTTGGAACGGCAGCGGGAGCAGTACTTC | CASSLERQREQYF
13 | TRBJ2-5 | TRBV19 | . | few | TGTGCCAGTGCGCCACCTCTTCAAGAGACCCAGTACTTC | CASAPPLQETQYF